This T cell receptor (beta chain) appears in the sequencing data of a study of blood T cell repertoires in COVID-19. Study background: T cells, B-cell-depleted T cells, or PBMCs provided the cDNA or gDNA that served as material.

In Cohort 3, a recovered donor had either two negative PCRs, clearance, or symptom resolution. V lost 4 bases to trimming and J lost 1 base; unmatched junction nucleotides: 6. In germline, CDR1 is SEHNR, CDR2 FQNEAQ (reference sequence). CDR3 length: 15 amino acids. The table came from immunoSEQ multiplex PCR; TCRdb's copy has only in-frame clones and leaves some out. The sample has hundreds of thousands of clones, roughly nine tenths seen once. The TCR sequence derives from a woman under 30 who had recovered from COVID-19. The specimen sequenced was PBMCs or T cells enriched from blood (not recorded which). The chain couples TRBV7-9 to TRBJ2-5, with 7 bases fitting TRBD1. Here the CDR3 reads CASSSTDRSQETQYF. The CDR3 region has the DNA TGTGCCAGCAGCTCTACGGACAGGTCCCAAGAGACCCAGTACTTC.